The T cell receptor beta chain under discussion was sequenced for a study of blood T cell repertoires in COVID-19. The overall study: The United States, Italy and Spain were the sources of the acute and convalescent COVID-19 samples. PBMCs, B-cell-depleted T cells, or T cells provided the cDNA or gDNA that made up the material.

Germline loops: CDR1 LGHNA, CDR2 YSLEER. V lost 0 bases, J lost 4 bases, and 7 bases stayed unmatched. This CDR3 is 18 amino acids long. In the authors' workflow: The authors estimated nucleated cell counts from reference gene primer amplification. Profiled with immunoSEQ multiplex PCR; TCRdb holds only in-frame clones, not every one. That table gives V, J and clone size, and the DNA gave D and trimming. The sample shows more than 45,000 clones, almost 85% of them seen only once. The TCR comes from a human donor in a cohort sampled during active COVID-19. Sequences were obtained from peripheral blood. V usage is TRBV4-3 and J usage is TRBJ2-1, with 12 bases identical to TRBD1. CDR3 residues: CASSQDTGTGGEYNEQFF. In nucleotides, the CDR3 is TGCGCCAGCAGCCAAGACACCGGGACAGGGGGCGAGTACAATGAGCAGTTCTTC.